A single sample gave rise to the 13 T cell receptor beta chains below, sequenced in a study of T cell clonality in common variable immunodeficiency. Here immunoSEQ multiplex PCR was the method, and the copy in TCRdb shows in-frame clones only, minus some. This sample has 25,000 to 30,000 clones, each found more than once. For these receptors, no antigen is known. Study results and caveats: Fewer deletions and N-nucleotide insertions were reportedly seen in common variable immunodeficiency TCR beta sequences.

The sample taken for sequencing was peripheral blood mononuclear cells. Receptor source: a human donor with common variable immunodeficiency.

This clone occurred many times. The read finishes 3 residues shy of the CDR3 end, and the germline J gene is used to complete it. The chain recombines TRBV29-1 with TRBJ2-1, with D possibly being TRBD2 (5 bases). Between the trimmed V and J ends, which lost 3 bases and 7 bases, there was a span of 13 bases. Germline CDR1 is SQVTM and CDR2 is ANQGSEA. The CDR3 has 13 amino acids. The sequenced CDR3 bases are TGCAGCGTTGATTTACTAGAATGGAATGAG. This sequence encodes CSVDLLEWNE. The full CDR3 is CSVDLLEWNEQFF.

This clone was detected many times. The read ends 3 residues before the CDR3 terminus; that terminus is restored from the germline J gene. This chain links TRBV6-1 with TRBJ2-7; 9 bases fit TRBD1. This CDR3 has 14 residues. CDR1 and CDR2 (germline): MNHNS, SASEGT. With V trimmed by 4 bases and J by 4 bases, 5 bases remained unmatched. CDR3 loop: CASSGRDRDYEQYF. The CDR3 DNA, read in part, is TGTGCCAGCAGTGGCCGGGACAGGGATTACGAG.

This clone has at least ten counts. The CDR3 end is not reached by the read, which stops 3 residues before it; the germline J gene fills it in. The V call is TRBV2, the J call TRBJ1-1; 8 bases align to TRBD1. Germline assignment: CDR1 SNHLY and CDR2 FYNNEI. This CDR3 has 14 residues. The V gene end was trimmed by 3 bases and the J gene end by 1 base; junction bases not matched to a gene: 1. The CDR3 reads CASSDDRGNTEAFF. The sequenced part of the CDR3 DNA is TGTGCCAGCAGTGATGACAGGGGGAACACTGAA.

There are a few counts of this clone. The CDR3 end is not reached by the read, which stops 3 residues before it; the germline J gene fills it in. V usage is TRBV19 and J usage is TRBJ1-4; possible D gene TRBD1, 6 bases. V was clipped by 5 bases and J by 3 bases, with 16 bases between them. CDR1 and CDR2 from the germline V gene are LNHDA and SQIVND (reference sequence). This CDR3 has 16 amino acids. The chain's CDR3 is CASSPRTARPNEKLFF. Partial CDR3 DNA: TGTGCCAGTAGTCCCCGGACAGCGCGGCCTAATGAAAAA.

This clone has at least ten counts. The read ends 3 residues early relative to the CDR3; the germline J gene fills the gap. This sequence joins TRBV11-2 and TRBJ1-2; D unclear. Germline V gene lookup returns CDR1 SGHAT and CDR2 FQNNGV. This CDR3 spans 14 amino acids. V lost 0 bases and J 4 bases, leaving 9 bases between the germline ends. This CDR3 reads CASSLDDTPYGYTF. CDR3 DNA, as far as it was read: TGTGCCAGCAGCTTAGACGACACCCCCTATGGC.

A few counts support this clone. The CDR3 is cut off 3 residues early in the read; its end comes from the germline J gene. The gene calls are TRBV29-1 and TRBJ2-3, with 7 bases aligning to TRBD1. The CDR3 sequence is 14 residues long. In germline, CDR1 is SQVTM, CDR2 ANQGSEA. The V gene end was trimmed by 7 bases and the J gene end by 4 bases; junction bases not matched to a gene: 11. Incomplete CDR3 DNA: TGCAGCGCCAATCGACAGGGAGTCGCAGATACG. The encoded protein is CSANRQGVADT. The full CDR3 protein is CSANRQGVADTQYF.

This clone was seen many times. The read gets to within 3 residues of the CDR3 end, and the germline J gene fills in the rest. This chain links TRBV5-4 with TRBJ2-5, with no clear D. The germline gives CDR1 SGHNT, CDR2 YYREEE (reference sequence). The V end was cut by 4 bases, the J end by 0 bases, with 4 bases between. This CDR3 comprises 12 residues. The CDR3 reads CASSADQETQYF. CDR3 DNA (partial): TGTGCCAGCAGCGCGGACCAAGAGACC. Full variable domain (remainder filled in from reference TRBV5-4 and TRBJ2-5): ETGVTQSPTHLIKTRGQQVTLRCSSQSGHNTVSWYQQALGQGPQFIFQYYREEENGRGNFPPRFSGLQFPNYSSELNVNALELDDSALYLCASSADQETQYFGPGTRLLVL.

This clone was counted a few times. The read stops 3 residues short of the end of the CDR3; the missing end is completed from the germline J gene. The V call is TRBV2, the J call TRBJ1-6, with 9 bases matching TRBD1. The CDR3 spans 15 residues. Germline CDR1 SNHLY, CDR2 FYNNEI. V lost 8 bases and J lost 6; bases outside the gene matches: 8. Incomplete CDR3 DNA: TGTGCCAGCGGCTCTGGGGACAGGGCTAATTCACCC. It is translated as CASGSGDRANSP. The whole CDR3 protein reads CASGSGDRANSPLHF.

This clone occurred a few times. The sequence runs out 3 residues before the end of the CDR3; the remainder is reconstructed from the germline J gene. V and J are TRBV2 and TRBJ2-7; no definite D call. The CDR3 consists of 11 residues. V was trimmed by 6 bases and J by 0 bases, leaving 3 bases between them. Germline V gene sequence: CDR1 SNHLY, CDR2 FYNNEI. Here the CDR3 reads CASSLSYEQYF. Incomplete CDR3 DNA: TGTGCCAGCAGCCTCTCCTACGAG.

On this clone itself: The missing CDR3 end, 3 residues past where the read stops, is filled in from the germline J gene. The chain couples TRBV7-8 to TRBJ1-2; the match to TRBD1 covers 8 bases. Germline CDR1 is SGHVS and CDR2 is FQNEAQ. The V gene end was trimmed by 0 bases and the J gene end by 4 bases; junction bases not matched to a gene: 13. This CDR3 region has 18 residues. CDR3 residues: CASSLATLRWGQAYGYTF. The sequenced part of the CDR3 DNA is TGTGCCAGCAGCTTAGCTACTCTCCGGTGGGGACAGGCCTATGGC.

As for this clone: Sequencing ends 3 residues short of the CDR3 end; the germline J gene provides the rest. V usage is TRBV11-2 and J usage is TRBJ2-7; D may be TRBD1 (6 bases). Trimming shortened V by 2 bases and J by 5 bases, and 16 bases separated the two germline ends. Germline V lookup: CDR1 SGHAT, CDR2 FQNNGV. The CDR3 loop spans 15 amino acids. The part of the CDR3 DNA that was read is TGTGCCAGCAGCTTATTTCCCAGGGGTCCCCACGAG. Protein product: CASSLFPRGPHE. The whole CDR3 protein is CASSLFPRGPHEQYF. The full variable domain, with the rest looked up from reference TRBV11-2 and TRBJ2-7, is EAGVAQSPRYKIIEKRQSVAFWCNPISGHATLYWYQQILGQGPKLLIQFQNNGVVDDSQLPKDRFSAERLKGVDSTLKIQPAKLEDSAVYLCASSLFPRGPHEQYFGPGTRLTVT.

A few counts support this clone. The read comes to an end 3 residues before the CDR3 does, leaving the germline J gene to fill in the end. The J gene is TRBJ1-5, the V gene TRBV19, with unresolved D. Trimming left V 5 bases short and J 2 bases short, with 10 bases between. Looked up from germline, CDR1 is LNHDA and CDR2 is SQIVND (reference sequence). This CDR3 has 14 residues. The part of the CDR3 DNA that was read is TGTGCCAGTAGTTTTTCGGGTGGCAATCAGCCC. It encodes CASSFSGGNQP. From start to end, the CDR3 is CASSFSGGNQPQHF.

This clone was seen ten or more times. This CDR3 reads CASSIQASGYNEQFF. The sequenced CDR3 bases are TGTGCCAGTAGTATCCAGGCTAGCGGGTACAATGAG. This chain uses TRBV19 with TRBJ2-1; 8 bases are shared with TRBD2. The read stops 3 residues short of the end of the CDR3; the missing end is completed from the germline J gene. The V and J ends lost 3 bases and 4 bases, in that order; junction bases with no gene match: 5. Germline V CDR1 and CDR2: LNHDA, SQIVND (reference sequence). The CDR3 sequence is 15 residues long.